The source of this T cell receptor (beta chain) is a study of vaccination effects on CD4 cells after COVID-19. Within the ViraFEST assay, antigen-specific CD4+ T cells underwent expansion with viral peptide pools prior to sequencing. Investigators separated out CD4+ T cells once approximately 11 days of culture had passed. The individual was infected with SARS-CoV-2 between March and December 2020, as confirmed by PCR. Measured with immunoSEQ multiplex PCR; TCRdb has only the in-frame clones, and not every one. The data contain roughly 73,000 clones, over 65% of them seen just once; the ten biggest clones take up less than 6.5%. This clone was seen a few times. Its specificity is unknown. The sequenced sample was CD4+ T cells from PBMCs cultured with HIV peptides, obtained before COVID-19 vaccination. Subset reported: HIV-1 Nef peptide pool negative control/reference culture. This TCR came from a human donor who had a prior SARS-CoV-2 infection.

The CDR3 coding sequence is TGTGCCAGTAGTACCAAACTAGCGGGAGGGATCCCCCCTACCTACAATGAGCAGTTCTTC. Translated, it gives CASSTKLAGGIPPTYNEQFF. The V call is TRBV19, the J call TRBJ2-1; TRBD2 matches 13 bases. The junction had 14 bases not matched to a gene; V was cut back by 4 bases and J by 2 bases. The CDR3 runs to 20 residues. Germline CDR1 reads LNHDA; CDR2 reads SQIVND (reference sequence).